Below, 30 T cell receptor beta chains from the same sample are listed, as sequenced in a study of graft-versus-host responses after intestinal transplantation. Generated by immunoSEQ multiplex PCR, the TCRdb table keeps only in-frame clones and is missing some. The sample comprises 45,000 to 55,000 clones, under 95% of which are singletons, and approximately 5% rests with the top ten. The material sequenced was PBMCs, taken 650 to 680 days after intestinal transplant. These receptors all stem from a human patient who received an intestinal transplant, so some T cells may come from the graft donor.

This chain connects TRBV6-1 to TRBJ1-5, with D uncertain. This CDR3 region has 13 residues. Germline loops: CDR1 MNHNS, CDR2 SASEGT. Trimming removed 8 bases at V and 4 bases at J, with 12 bases between. CDR3 DNA sequence: TGTGCCAGCTCCCCGACAAATAATCAGCCCCAGCATTTT. Amino acid sequence: CASSPTNNQPQHF.

This clone occurred once. The chain links TRBV7-9 to TRBJ2-1, with D hard to call. The CDR3 length is 10 residues. Trimming removed 11 bases at V and 0 bases at J, with 2 bases between. Germline V CDR1 and CDR2: SEHNR, FQNEAQ (reference sequence). The CDR3 loop reads CADSYNEQFF. Here the CDR3 DNA reads TGTGCCGACTCCTACAATGAGCAGTTCTTC.

V and J are TRBV5-1 and TRBJ2-7; D may be TRBD1 or TRBD2 (6 bases each). Germline CDR1 SGHRS, CDR2 YFSETQ. V was trimmed by 1 base and J by 7 bases, leaving 15 bases between them. This CDR3 has 14 amino acids. CDR3 nucleotide sequence: TGCGCCAGCAGCTTGATGGGGGGCCCGGGGGAGCAGTACTTC. Amino acid sequence: CASSLMGGPGEQYF.

The rearrangement joins TRBV5-1 to TRBJ1-6; possible D gene TRBD1, 5 bases. The germline CDR1 and CDR2 sequences are SGHRS and YFSETQ. This CDR3 contains 13 residues. Trimming shortened V by 2 bases and J by 8 bases, and 8 bases separated the two germline ends. The DNA of the CDR3 is TGCGCCAGCAGCTTAAGAGGGGATTCACCCCTCCACTTT. This codes for CASSLRGDSPLHF.

The chain has TRBV18 and TRBJ1-4, with D perhaps matching TRBD1 (5 bases). The germline V gene has CDR1 KGHSH and CDR2 LQKENI. The germline V and J ends were trimmed by 3 bases and 2 bases, with 16 bases remaining between them. The CDR3 covers 17 residues. The DNA of the CDR3 is TGTGCCAGCTCACCGCAGGGAGGTGGTACTACTAATGAAAAACTGTTTTTT. Amino acid sequence: CASSPQGGGTTNEKLFF.

The CDR3, as DNA: TGTGCCAGCAGCCCAGAGAGCGGGGGGTTCTACAATGAGCAGTTCTTC. As protein: CASSPESGGFYNEQFF. V is TRBV27 and J is TRBJ2-1, with 9 bases lining up with TRBD2. The length of the CDR3 is 16 residues. Germline V lookup: CDR1 MNHEY, CDR2 SMNVEV (reference sequence). Unmatched junction bases numbered 9, after V lost 6 bases and J lost 3 bases.

The rearrangement uses TRBV7-6 and TRBJ2-7; weak D call: TRBD1 (6 bases). Trimming cost V 5 bases and J 4 bases, with 21 bases left between them. The CDR3 length is 16 residues. The germline V gene encodes CDR1 SGHVS and CDR2 FNYEAQ. The CDR3 loop reads CASSPRQDRNPYEQYF. For the CDR3, the DNA is TGTGCCAGCAGCCCCCGCCAAGACAGGAACCCTTACGAGCAGTACTTC.

On this clone itself: This specimen includes other DNA sequences encoding the same CDR3. The chain employs TRBV11-2 and TRBJ2-5; tentatively, D is TRBD1 or TRBD2 (5 bases each). The CDR3 totals 17 residues. V lost 6 bases to trimming and J lost 1 base, with 21 bases between them. In germline, CDR1 is SGHAT, CDR2 FQNNGV. The chain's CDR3 is CASSPPRTGPAQETQYF. CDR3 DNA: TGTGCCAGCAGTCCTCCCCGCACGGGACCAGCCCAAGAGACCCAGTACTTC. Variable domain in full (rest from reference TRBV11-2 and TRBJ2-5): EAGVAQSPRYKIIEKRQSVAFWCNPISGHATLYWYQQILGQGPKLLIQFQNNGVVDDSQLPKDRFSAERLKGVDSTLKIQPAKLEDSAVYLCASSPPRTGPAQETQYFGPGTRLLVL.

The chain uses TRBV10-2 and TRBJ1-2; D gene ambiguous. V dropped 6 bases and J dropped 5 bases, with 16 bases sitting between them. Germline V gene sequence: CDR1 WSHSY, CDR2 SAAADI. The CDR3 has 14 amino acids. The CDR3 region is CASSQDLGQYGYTF. CDR3 sequence (DNA): TGCGCCAGCAGCCAAGATCTTGGGCAGTATGGCTACACCTTC.

The V gene is TRBV7-9, the J gene TRBJ2-7; the match to TRBD1 covers 7 bases. The J segment lost 0 bases and the V segment lost 4 bases, leaving 0 bases of the junction unmatched. The CDR3 is made up of 13 amino acids. Germline CDR1 reads SEHNR; CDR2 reads FQNEAQ (reference sequence). CDR3 in DNA: TGTGCCAGCAGCTGGGACAGCTCCTACGAGCAGTACTTC. Encoded protein: CASSWDSSYEQYF.

V and J are TRBV6-1 and TRBJ1-3; the D is unclear. The germline V gene has CDR1 MNHNS and CDR2 SASEGT. This CDR3 is 15 amino acids long. Trimming took 3 bases from V and 0 from J, leaving 9 bases between them. CDR3 sequence (DNA): TGTGCCAGCAGTGATAGGTGGGACTCTGGAAACACCATATATTTT. Translated, it gives CASSDRWDSGNTIYF.

J is TRBJ2-3 and V is TRBV7-9, with D perhaps TRBD2 (6 bases). Germline assignment: CDR1 SEHNR and CDR2 FQNEAQ (reference sequence). V shed 5 bases and J shed 6 bases, with 9 bases lying between them. The CDR3 totals 12 residues. CDR3 amino acids: CASSRTTDTQYF. The DNA of the CDR3 is TGTGCCAGCAGCAGGACTACCGATACGCAGTATTTT.

The genes are TRBV7-9 and TRBJ2-7, with 7 nucleotides matching TRBD1. After removal of 5 bases from V and 1 base from J, the junction contained 5 bases not matched to a gene. There are 14 residues in the CDR3. The germline gives CDR1 SEHNR, CDR2 FQNEAQ (reference sequence). The CDR3 reads CASSGQALSYEQYF. The CDR3 DNA reads TGTGCCAGCAGCGGACAGGCTTTATCCTACGAGCAGTACTTC. Full variable domain (remainder filled in from reference TRBV7-9 and TRBJ2-7): DTGVSQNPRHKITKRGQNVTFRCDPISEHNRLYWYRQTLGQGPEFLTYFQNEAQLEKSRLLSDRFSAERPKGSFSTLEIQRTEQGDSAMYLCASSGQALSYEQYFGPGTRLTVT.

V usage is TRBV2 and J usage is TRBJ1-2; D remains ambiguous. Germline CDR1 and CDR2: SNHLY and FYNNEI. The CDR3 length is 11 residues. Trimming shortened V by 7 bases and J by 8 bases, and 11 bases separated the two germline ends. CDR3 sequence (DNA): TGTGCCAGCATGCGCAGCCTGGGCTACACCTTC. This sequence encodes CASMRSLGYTF.

This clone has just one count. CDR3 amino acids: CASSPLRGDTDTQYF. CDR3 bases: TGTGCCAGCAGCCCGCTGAGGGGTGACACAGATACGCAGTATTTT. J is TRBJ2-3 and V is TRBV7-7, with D tentatively TRBD1 or TRBD2 (5 bases each). Trimming left V 5 bases short and J 2 bases short, with 14 bases between. Per the germline V gene, CDR1 is SSHAT and CDR2 is FNYEAQ (reference sequence). This CDR3 contains 15 residues.

This clone appeared a single time. This sequence joins TRBV2 and TRBJ1-2, with D perhaps TRBD1 (5 bases). Germline V gene data show CDR1 as SNHLY and CDR2 as FYNNEI. The CDR3 has 13 amino acids. V was clipped by 5 bases and J by 4 bases, with 11 bases between them. CDR3 region: CASSQGSLYGYTF. CDR3 nucleotide sequence: TGTGCCAGCAGTCAGGGTTCTCTCTATGGCTACACCTTC.

The chain has TRBV5-3 and TRBJ1-5; 9 nucleotides align to TRBD1. TRBV5-3 belongs to the ORF category, with a function that is uncertain. The CDR3 has 15 amino acids. V was clipped by 3 bases and J by 5 bases; unmatched bases: 6. DNA for the CDR3: TGTGCCAGAAGCTCCTACAGGGGGCAAGATCAGCCCCAGCATTTT. Encoded protein: CARSSYRGQDQPQHF.

The V call is TRBV27, the J call TRBJ1-2; a possible D gene is TRBD1 (6 bases). V was cut by 4 bases and J by 5 bases, with 14 bases left in between. The CDR3 covers 14 residues. Germline V CDR1 and CDR2: MNHEY, SMNVEV (reference sequence). CDR3 nucleotides: TGTGCCAGCAGTTGGGGGGGCAGGGGATATGGCTACACCTTC. Protein sequence: CASSWGGRGYGYTF.

This clone has only a few counts. This sequence joins TRBV6-4 and TRBJ1-6, with no clear D. Germline V gene sequence: CDR1 MRHNA, CDR2 SNTAGT. Trimming took off 2 bases at V and 5 bases at J, with 4 bases between the two ends. The CDR3 has 13 residues. The DNA of the CDR3 is TGTGCCAGCAGTGACAGGAATAATTCACCCCTCCACTTT. It codes for CASSDRNNSPLHF.

This clone was seen just once. The genes are TRBV27 and TRBJ2-1; D tentatively reads TRBD1 or TRBD2 (5 bases each). V dropped 3 bases and J dropped 4 bases, with 7 bases sitting between them. The CDR3 has 13 residues. CDR1 and CDR2 (germline): MNHEY, SMNVEV (reference sequence). CDR3 amino acids: CASSLGVYNEQFF. CDR3 coding DNA: TGTGCCAGCAGTTTGGGGGTTTACAATGAGCAGTTCTTC.

V gene TRBV4-1 combines with J gene TRBJ2-3; 8 positions match TRBD2. J was trimmed by 3 bases and V by 6 bases; bases with no gene match: 14. This CDR3 is 17 amino acids long. Germline loops: CDR1 MGHRA, CDR2 YSYEKL. CDR3 amino acids: CASSPIPGGLRTDTQYF. Written as DNA, the CDR3 is TGCGCCAGCAGTCCCATTCCGGGGGGGCTTAGAACAGATACGCAGTATTTT.

This clone was recorded once. V is TRBV27 and J is TRBJ2-7, with unresolved D. The CDR3 spans 14 residues. Per the germline V gene, CDR1 is MNHEY and CDR2 is SMNVEV (reference sequence). The V end lost 5 bases, the J end lost 4 bases, and 15 bases lay between the germline ends. CDR3 coding DNA: TGTGCCAGCAGTGCACGAGATTGGGGTTACGAGCAGTACTTC. Amino acids: CASSARDWGYEQYF.

The chain is built from TRBV2 and TRBJ2-7; 11 bases match TRBD2. The CDR3 has 19 amino acids. The germline V gene encodes CDR1 SNHLY and CDR2 FYNNEI. The V gene end was trimmed by 0 bases and the J gene end by 2 bases; junction bases not matched to a gene: 12. The DNA for the CDR3 is TGTGCCAGCAGTGAAGCCCCGGTACTAGCGGGGGCCTGGACCTACGAGCAGTACTTC. As protein: CASSEAPVLAGAWTYEQYF.

CDR3 region: CASSYTPTSGAYEQYF. The CDR3 nucleotides are TGTGCCAGCAGTTATACCCCGACTAGCGGGGCCTACGAGCAGTACTTC. The chain combines TRBV6-5 with TRBJ2-7, with TRBD2 matching 11 bases. Trimming cost V 3 bases and J 2 bases; bases outside gene matches: 6. CDR1 MNHEY and CDR2 SVGAGI come from the germline V gene. The length of the CDR3 is 16 residues.

V is TRBV11-2 and J is TRBJ2-3, with 7 bases that match TRBD1. The V gene end was trimmed by 5 bases and the J gene end by 6 bases; junction bases not matched to a gene: 11. From germline, CDR1 is SGHAT and CDR2 FQNNGV. The CDR3 sequence is 15 residues long. The CDR3 protein is CASSLIGTEEDTQYF. CDR3 DNA: TGTGCCAGCAGCCTGATTGGGACAGAGGAGGATACGCAGTATTTT. The variable domain in full, completed from reference TRBV11-2 and TRBJ2-3, reads EAGVAQSPRYKIIEKRQSVAFWCNPISGHATLYWYQQILGQGPKLLIQFQNNGVVDDSQLPKDRFSAERLKGVDSTLKIQPAKLEDSAVYLCASSLIGTEEDTQYFGPGTRLTVL.

For the CDR3, the DNA is TGCGCCAGCAGCGTGGACAGGGGGAACACTGAAGCTTTCTTT. As protein: CASSVDRGNTEAFF. The chain carries TRBV5-1 and TRBJ1-1; 9 bases align to TRBD1. The germline CDR1 and CDR2 sequences are SGHRS and YFSETQ. CDR3 size: 14 residues. The V and J ends lost 4 bases and 1 base, in that order; junction bases with no gene match: 2.

This clone occurred a few times. J is TRBJ2-7 and V is TRBV6-1, with 8 bases that match TRBD1. Germline V gives CDR1 MNHNS, CDR2 SASEGT. The J segment lost 2 bases and the V segment lost 3 bases, leaving 3 bases of the junction unmatched. The CDR3 is 14 residues long. The DNA of the CDR3 is TGTGCCAGCAGTGAGCCAGGGGGCGCCTACGAGCAGTACTTC. Its translation: CASSEPGGAYEQYF.

A few counts support this clone. The V and J genes are TRBV10-3 and TRBJ1-3, with 7 bases that match TRBD1. The CDR3 length is 16 residues. CDR1 is ENHRY, CDR2 SYGVKD, per germline. The V and J ends lost 3 bases and 4 bases, in that order; junction bases with no gene match: 9. Here the CDR3 DNA reads TGTGCCATCAGTGACTTTGACAGGGTCAGAGGAAACACCATATATTTT. It yields the protein CAISDFDRVRGNTIYF.

This sequence joins TRBV19 and TRBJ1-2; D may be TRBD1 (6 bases). This CDR3 contains 14 residues. The germline V and J ends were trimmed by 7 bases and 2 bases, with 14 bases remaining between them. The germline CDR1 and CDR2 sequences are LNHDA and SQIVND (reference sequence). CDR3 DNA sequence: TGTGCCAGTACCATAGGGGGGCAGAACTATGGCTACACCTTC. This encodes CASTIGGQNYGYTF.

This clone was counted a single time. The chain combines TRBV2 with TRBJ1-2; 7 bases line up with TRBD1. This CDR3 spans 13 amino acids. The ends lost 6 bases at V and 7 bases at J; junction bases unmatched: 8. CDR1 and CDR2 from the germline V gene are SNHLY and FYNNEI. The CDR3 bases are TGTGCCAGCAGCTCCAGGGGGTGGGGTGGCTACACCTTC. Residues: CASSSRGWGGYTF. Drawing the rest from reference TRBV2 and TRBJ1-2, the complete variable domain is EPEVTQTPSHQVTQMGQEVILRCVPISNHLYFYWYRQILGQKVEFLVSFYNNEISEKSEIFDDQFSVERPDGSNFTLKIRSTKLEDSAMYFCASSSRGWGGYTFGSGTRLTVV.